The 2 T cell receptor beta chains presented below share a single source sample, sequenced in a study of blood T cell repertoires in COVID-19. Some clones are missing from TCRdb's copy, which holds only in-frame ones; the method was immunoSEQ multiplex PCR. The table has roughly 250,000 clones, around 89% seen once. The sample comprised peripheral blood. These receptors all come from a man aged 30 to 45 with acute or convalescent COVID-19.

This sequence joins TRBV6-5 and TRBJ1-3; D perhaps matches TRBD1 (5 bases). Deletions cut 6 bases from V and 0 bases from J, with 9 bases between. Germline assignment: CDR1 MNHEY and CDR2 SVGAGI. The CDR3 runs to 14 residues. The CDR3 spells CASSTGASGNTIYF. The CDR3 nucleotides are TGTGCCAGCAGCACAGGAGCCTCTGGAAACACCATATATTTT.

The chain employs TRBV5-1 and TRBJ1-4; D call uncertain. CDR1 and CDR2 (germline): SGHRS, YFSETQ. This CDR3 region has 12 residues. Trimming shortened V by 5 bases and J by 7 bases, and 9 bases separated the two germline ends. The CDR3 reads CASSPAGEKLFF. CDR3 DNA sequence: TGCGCCAGCAGTCCCGCGGGTGAAAAACTGTTTTTT.